This T cell receptor beta chain was retrieved from a study of blood T cell repertoires in COVID-19 (dated by TCRdb to about 2020). A note on the overall study: Samples covering the acute and convalescent phases of COVID-19 were provided by collaborators in the United States, Italy and Spain. The prospective study material was composed of cDNA or gDNA derived from T cells, B-cell-depleted T cells, or PBMCs. A de-identified subject ID, COVID-19 status, age in years and sex were almost always included in the sample metadata. The repertoires were released in a freely available public database intended as a resource for research on the immune response to SARS-CoV-2. Samples were obtained from the ongoing ImmuneRACE study (first 160 participants) and from 1,000 to 1,500 subjects provided by 6 global collaborators. Where available, HLA class I and class II types were taken from metadata supplied by the sample provider and were not determined by assay-based typing. The dataset comprised deeply sampled blood TCRbeta repertoires from subjects exposed to, actively infected with, or recovered from COVID-19. The study at large found these results: Clinical and demographic metadata were provided uncurated, with the amount varying by source and participant.

Regarding this clone: Its antigen has not been determined. No much larger clonotype is one base removed from it; base qualities were not supplied.

The germline V gene (reference sequence) sets CDR1 to LNHDA and CDR2 to SQIVND. CDR3 length: 15 amino acids, cysteine to phenylalanine. Only the CDR3 DNA stays, 45 bases, in frame from base 1. The germline V and J ends show losses of 1 base and 6 bases respectively, and no gene match explains 6 bases of the junction. Enrolling through a virtual design, the prospective study's participants ranged in age from roughly 18 to 95 years and lived across roughly 24 United States geographic areas. In the prospective study, participants were assigned to cohorts based on the clinical history participants reported in a screening survey and a study questionnaire. Recovered participants in ImmuneRACE Cohort 3 were defined by two consecutive negative NP/OP PCR tests, clearance by a healthcare professional, or resolution of symptoms. Each participant in the prospective study had whole blood, serum and a nasopharyngeal or oropharyngeal swab collected by mobile phlebotomists. Additional blood draws and questionnaires over a roughly two-month period could optionally be provided by prospective study participants. Before DNA extraction, prospective study blood samples were shipped either frozen or at room temperature.

TCRbeta CDR3 regions were amplified from genomic DNA by means of the immunoSEQ Assay, a bias-controlled multiplex PCR. Regarding the original processing steps: Nucleated cell counts per sample were estimated from amplification of reference gene primers within the assay. To quantify the absolute abundance of each unique TCRbeta CDR3 rearrangement, sequence reads were collapsed and filtered. For each sample, productive Simpson clonality was calculated by taking the square root of Simpson's diversity index across productive rearrangements. TCRdb's version of the immuneACCESS table is confined to in-frame rearrangements and falls short of the full clone set. An unresolved V gene accounts for under half of the shortfall where checked; the remainder is of unknown origin. D and trimming come from the DNA, and the V and J calls and clone size come from that table. This sample gives hundreds of thousands of clones in total; 75% to 90% of them show up just once. The top ten hold 0.9% to 1.1% of the sample.

This clonotype originated in a young man who had recovered from COVID-19. The chain uses TRBV19 and TRBJ1-5; a stretch of 7 junction bases matches TRBD1. Sequencing was performed on PBMCs or T cells enriched from blood (not recorded which). The CDR3 reads CASSIVSTGTQPQHF. The DNA is TGTGCCAGTAGTATAGTTTCGACAGGGACTCAGCCCCAGCATTTT.